The 12 T cell receptor beta chains below come from one sample, sequenced in a study of blood T cell repertoires in COVID-19. Clones were read by immunoSEQ multiplex PCR, and TCRdb kept only the in-frame ones, dropping some. There are about 23,000 clones in the sample; approximately 86% occur only once, and 18% lies in the top ten. The sequencing sample was made of peripheral blood. All receptors come from a human donor with acute or convalescent COVID-19. The donor label of this sample is uncertain.

Here the CDR3 reads CASSTGVNSPLHF. CDR3 in DNA: TGTGCCAGTAGTACCGGGGTTAATTCACCCCTCCACTTT. The chain is built from TRBV19 and TRBJ1-6, with D hard to call. The CDR3 extends over 13 amino acids. Trimming took 4 bases from V and 6 from J, leaving 7 bases between them. The germline V gene has CDR1 LNHDA and CDR2 SQIVND (reference sequence).

The chain joins TRBV5-1 to TRBJ2-5, with 7 bases that match TRBD1. With 4 bases clipped from V and 1 base from J, the junction kept 10 bases outside the gene matches. From germline, CDR1 is SGHRS and CDR2 YFSETQ. This CDR3 is built from 16 residues. The CDR3 DNA is TGCGCCAGCAGCCACGAGCCCGGGACAGCCCAAGAGACCCAGTACTTC. This codes for CASSHEPGTAQETQYF.

This chain links TRBV19 with TRBJ1-5; D is perhaps TRBD1 (5 bases). Trimming removed 7 bases at V and 5 bases at J, with 15 bases between. The CDR3 runs to 14 residues. Germline V gene data show CDR1 as LNHDA and CDR2 as SQIVND (reference sequence). CDR3 DNA: TGTGCCAGTAACCCCGACAGTGAGGATCAGCCCCAGCATTTT. Translated, it gives CASNPDSEDQPQHF.

The count of this clone is one. This sequence joins TRBV7-2 and TRBJ2-6; 8 bases are a match to TRBD2. V was clipped by 4 bases and J by 0 bases; unmatched bases: 5. In germline, CDR1 is SGHTA, CDR2 FQGNSA. The CDR3 is 17 amino acids. The CDR3 region has the DNA TGTGCCAGCAGCTGGCGGGGGGACCGCTCTGGGGCCAACGTCCTGACTTTC. As protein: CASSWRGDRSGANVLTF.

This chain joins TRBV6-6 and TRBJ2-7; TRBD1 matches at 9 bases. Germline V gives CDR1 MNHNY, CDR2 SVGAGI (reference sequence). Trimming took 5 bases from V and 3 from J; bases not matched to a gene: 8. CDR3 length equals 15 residues. In DNA form, the CDR3 reads TGTGCCAGCAGTGTTACAGGGGGCTACTACTACGAGCAGTACTTC. Its protein is CASSVTGGYYYEQYF.

The rearrangement joins TRBV19 to TRBJ1-4; D not certain. This CDR3 is 14 amino acids long. Germline loops: CDR1 LNHDA, CDR2 SQIVND (reference sequence). Trimming shortened V by 7 bases and J by 0 bases, and 9 bases separated the two germline ends. This chain's CDR3 is CASMDGATNEKLFF. The DNA for the CDR3 is TGTGCCAGTATGGACGGGGCAACTAATGAAAAACTGTTTTTT.

The chain has TRBV19 and TRBJ1-1, with a possible D match to TRBD1 (5 bases). The germline gives CDR1 LNHDA, CDR2 SQIVND (reference sequence). The CDR3 is 14 amino acids. Trimming removed 4 bases from V and 2 bases from J, with 11 bases in between. The CDR3 DNA reads TGTGCCAGTAGTAGCCCGGGACTTAACACTGAAGCTTTCTTT. Amino acids: CASSSPGLNTEAFF.

This clone was seen a few times. The chain employs TRBV19 and TRBJ1-3; D not certain. This CDR3 comprises 16 residues. CDR1 is LNHDA, CDR2 SQIVND, per germline (reference sequence). Trimming took off 3 bases at V and 0 bases at J, with 12 bases between the two ends. Here the CDR3 reads CASSIKENLSGNTIYF. CDR3 coding DNA: TGTGCCAGTAGTATCAAGGAGAACCTCTCTGGAAACACCATATATTTT.

The chain is built from TRBV29-1 and TRBJ1-1, with D perhaps matching TRBD1 (5 bases). The ends were cut back, 0 bases at V and 4 bases at J, with 9 bases in the middle. Germline V lookup: CDR1 SQVTM, CDR2 ANQGSEA. This CDR3 is 13 amino acids long. The CDR3, as DNA: TGCAGCGTTGAAGAACGCAGGGCCACTGAAGCTTTCTTT. It specifies CSVEERRATEAFF.

The genes are TRBV11-2 and TRBJ2-3; 10 bases are shared with TRBD1. The germline V gene has CDR1 SGHAT and CDR2 FQNNGV. The V gene end was trimmed by 5 bases and the J gene end by 3 bases; junction bases not matched to a gene: 5. The CDR3 is 15 amino acids. The CDR3 region is CASSPGTGVTDTQYF. DNA of the CDR3: TGTGCCAGCAGCCCGGGGACAGGGGTTACAGATACGCAGTATTTT.

This CDR3 is CAISESKTGTSAEGEFF. The DNA of the CDR3 is TGTGCCATCAGTGAGTCGAAAACTGGGACTAGCGCGGAGGGGGAGTTCTTC. V usage is TRBV10-3 and J usage is TRBJ2-1; 10 bases map to TRBD2. The CDR3 is 17 amino acids. Germline CDR1 is ENHRY and CDR2 is SYGVKD. V gave up 0 bases and J gave up 14 bases; unmatched junction bases: 16.

The chain couples TRBV6-1 to TRBJ2-4, with D possibly being TRBD2 (6 bases). Trimming took off 3 bases at V and 4 bases at J, with 16 bases between the two ends. Germline-derived CDR1 and CDR2 are MNHNS and SASEGT. The CDR3 covers 16 residues. The CDR3 bases are TGTGCCAGCAGTGATGTGCCCGGGACTCAAAAAAACATTCAGTACTTC. It codes for CASSDVPGTQKNIQYF.